The 26 T cell receptor beta chains reported below all come from one sample, sequenced in a study of CD8 T cells in ankylosing spondylitis. In TCRdb, the 5' RACE reads were re-called with MiXCR into one record per CDR3 protein. The sample has around 320,000 distinct CDR3 sequences, less than 25% seen once; the top ten hold roughly 3.6%. Sequenced sample: blood, either unsorted or a sorted T cell fraction (not recorded which). These receptors were taken from a female donor with ankylosing spondylitis or in good health (not recorded which).

This clonotype was detected only a few times. The chain couples TRBV9 to TRBJ2-7; TRBD1 is a possible D gene (6 bases). Germline V CDR1 and CDR2: SGDLS, YYNGEE. V was clipped by 0 bases and J by 6 bases, with 10 bases between them. The CDR3 has 13 amino acids. The CDR3 spells CASSVETGGEQYF. Here the CDR3 DNA reads TGTGCCAGCAGCGTAGAGACAGGCGGCGAGCAGTACTTC.

By sample fraction, this clonotype is medium-sized. CDR3 amino acids: CSAPRGFGNQPQHF. CDR3 bases: TGCAGTGCACCTCGGGGTTTCGGCAATCAGCCCCAGCATTTT. The chain recombines TRBV20-1 with TRBJ1-5, with D uncertain. V dropped 6 bases and J dropped 2 bases, with 14 bases sitting between them. CDR1 is DFQATT and CDR2 is SNEGSKA in the germline V gene (reference sequence). The CDR3 has 14 amino acids.

This clonotype has a handful of counts. This chain's CDR3 is CSVPSVGTEAFF. The CDR3 region has the DNA TGCAGTGTCCCCTCCGTCGGGACTGAAGCTTTCTTT. This chain uses TRBV20-1 with TRBJ1-1; D call uncertain. Between the trimmed V and J ends, which lost 7 bases and 5 bases, there was a span of 14 bases. CDR1 is DFQATT, CDR2 SNEGSKA, per germline (reference sequence). The CDR3 contains 12 residues.

The chain recombines TRBV7-9 with TRBJ2-7, with D perhaps matching TRBD2 (5 bases). V was cut by 3 bases and J by 7 bases, with 16 bases left in between. CDR3 size: 14 residues. Germline CDR1 reads SEHNR; CDR2 reads FQNEAQ (reference sequence). The DNA for the CDR3 is TGTGCCAGCAGCTTCGGAGGCATCCCCGATGAGCAGTACTTC. It is translated as CASSFGGIPDEQYF.

At least ten counts were recorded for this clonotype. The chain links TRBV6-5 to TRBJ2-2; 11 bases are shared with TRBD2. This CDR3 has 18 amino acids. Germline-derived CDR1 and CDR2 are MNHEY and SVGAGI. V lost 2 bases, J lost 7 bases, and 12 bases stayed unmatched. The CDR3 region is CASSYGTSGPRLGGELFF. The DNA of the CDR3 is TGTGCCAGCAGTTACGGGACTAGCGGACCCCGTTTGGGCGGGGAGCTGTTTTTT.

This clonotype was observed a few times. This chain links TRBV5-5 with TRBJ1-1; weak D call: TRBD1 (5 bases). Trimming removed 5 bases at V and 1 base at J, with 9 bases between. CDR3 length: 13 residues. Germline CDR1 reads SGHKS; CDR2 reads YYEKEE (reference sequence). The CDR3 loop reads CASRRTPNTEAFF. In DNA, the CDR3 is TGTGCCAGCAGAAGGACACCGAACACTGAAGCTTTCTTT.

The rearrangement uses TRBV20-1 and TRBJ1-5, with D possibly being TRBD1 (6 bases). V dropped 6 bases and J dropped 1 base, with 13 bases sitting between them. Germline CDR1 reads DFQATT; CDR2 reads SNEGSKA (reference sequence). This CDR3 is built from 14 residues. In nucleotides, the CDR3 is TGCAGTGCCCCCAGGCAGGGGAGCAATCAGCCCCAGCATTTT. Protein sequence: CSAPRQGSNQPQHF.

In its sample, this clonotype was seen many times. The chain employs TRBV29-1 and TRBJ2-5; tentatively, D is TRBD2 (6 bases). Trimming took 4 bases from V and 1 from J, leaving 7 bases between them. Germline V gene data show CDR1 as SQVTM and CDR2 as ANQGSEA. The CDR3 contains 12 residues. This CDR3 reads CSVGRGQETQYF. The DNA of the CDR3 is TGCAGCGTTGGGAGGGGCCAAGAGACCCAGTACTTC. Combining the CDR3 with reference TRBV29-1 and TRBJ2-5 gives the whole variable domain SAVISQKPSRDICQRGTSLTIQCQVDSQVTMMFWYRQQPGQSLTLIATANQGSEATYESGFVIDKFPISRPNLTFSTLTVSNMSPEDSSIYLCSVGRGQETQYFGPGTRLLVL.

V gene TRBV5-1 combines with J gene TRBJ2-1; D remains unclear. This CDR3 spans 12 amino acids. The germline V gene encodes CDR1 SGHRS and CDR2 YFSETQ. The ends were cut back, 1 base at V and 7 bases at J, with 6 bases in the middle. CDR3 DNA sequence: TGCGCCAGCAGCTTGCCGCAGAATGAGCAGTTCTTC. This encodes CASSLPQNEQFF.

This clonotype has only a few counts. V is TRBV30 and J is TRBJ2-3, with 8 bases identical to TRBD1. The V segment lost 1 base and the J segment 2 bases; nucleotides outside the gene matches: 5. Looked up from germline, CDR1 is GTSNPN and CDR2 is SVGIG (reference sequence). This CDR3 region has 15 residues. The CDR3 loop reads CAWSATGGPTDTQYF. The DNA for the CDR3 is TGTGCCTGGAGTGCTACAGGGGGTCCCACAGATACGCAGTATTTT. Based on the CDR3 plus reference TRBV30 and TRBJ2-3, the full variable domain is SQTIHQWPATLVQPVGSPLSLECTVEGTSNPNLYWYRQAAGRGLQLLFYSVGIGQISSEVPQNLSASRPQDRQFILSSKKLLLSDSGFYLCAWSATGGPTDTQYFGPGTRLTVL.

This chain joins TRBV10-3 and TRBJ1-4, with 10 bases lining up with TRBD1. V shed 2 bases and J 8 bases; nucleotides not matched to a gene: 11. The CDR3 extends over 17 amino acids. Germline CDR1 ENHRY, CDR2 SYGVKD. The CDR3 DNA sequence: TGTGCCATCAGTGAGGACCTTGGGACAGGGGTTGAAGAAAAACTGTTTTTT. Residues: CAISEDLGTGVEEKLFF.

This clonotype has more than one count but fewer than ten. The genes are TRBV15 and TRBJ1-2; D not resolved. The CDR3 has 18 residues. Between the trimmed V and J ends, which lost 3 bases and 4 bases, there was a span of 24 bases. CDR1 LNHNV and CDR2 YYDKDF come from the germline V gene (reference sequence). Here the CDR3 DNA reads TGTGCCACCAGCAGGCCCGGACTGCTGGGTCTTTTCGGCTATGGCTACACCTTC. Residues: CATSRPGLLGLFGYGYTF.

This clonotype has ten or more counts. For the CDR3, the DNA is TGTGCCAGCAGCCCGGGAGTCGTTAGGGTCAATGAGCAGTTCTTC. This translates into CASSPGVVRVNEQFF. This chain joins TRBV6-1 and TRBJ2-1, with a weak D call TRBD2 (6 bases). In germline, CDR1 is MNHNS, CDR2 SASEGT. V shed 6 bases and J shed 6 bases, with 18 bases lying between them. This CDR3 spans 15 amino acids.

The sample holds one count of this clonotype. The chain recombines TRBV28 with TRBJ2-7, with TRBD1 as a possible D gene (5 bases). The length of the CDR3 is 13 residues. Trimming stripped 11 bases from V and 7 bases from J, with 21 bases between. Looked up from germline, CDR1 is MDHEN and CDR2 is SYDVKM. CDR3 coding DNA: TGTGCCGCCAGGGCCGGTCCGTTCCATGAGCAGTACTTC. As protein: CAARAGPFHEQYF.

In this sample, this clonotype turned up a few times. This chain joins TRBV12-3 or TRBV12-4 and TRBJ2-1, with D perhaps matching TRBD1 or TRBD2 (5 bases each). CDR3 size: 15 residues. Trimming removed 3 bases from V and 5 bases from J, with 14 bases in between. The DNA of the CDR3 is TGTGCCAGCAGTTTTTACCGGGGCGCGGACAATGAGCAGTTCTTC. It codes for CASSFYRGADNEQFF.

In its sample, this clonotype was seen a few times. CDR3 DNA: TGCGCCAGCAGTGAGTCGAGAACTAGCGGGTACAATGAGCAGTTCTTC. It translates to CASSESRTSGYNEQFF. J is TRBJ2-1 and V is TRBV10-2; 9 bases fit TRBD2. CDR1 and CDR2 (germline): WSHSY, SAAADI. This CDR3 is 16 amino acids long. V shed 0 bases, J shed 4 bases, and the junction held 4 bases outside the gene matches.

V usage is TRBV12-3 or TRBV12-4 and J usage is TRBJ1-3, with TRBD1 matching 10 bases. Trimming cost V 6 bases and J 9 bases; bases outside gene matches: 8. This CDR3 region has 14 residues. The CDR3 DNA reads TGTGCCAGCAGGCTCGGGACAGGGGAGAGCACCATATATTTT. This encodes CASRLGTGESTIYF.

This clonotype was recorded many times. The chain links TRBV29-1 to TRBJ2-5; TRBD2 is a possible D gene (7 bases). This CDR3 region has 14 residues. The germline V gene has CDR1 SQVTM and CDR2 ANQGSEA. The V and J ends lost 2 bases and 3 bases respectively, with 13 bases between them. The CDR3 loop reads CSVERGGVKETQYF. In DNA form, the CDR3 reads TGCAGCGTTGAAAGGGGGGGTGTGAAAGAGACCCAGTACTTC.

This clonotype appeared many times. V and J are TRBV7-9 and TRBJ2-7, with D uncertain. This CDR3 contains 12 residues. V lost 5 bases, J lost 2 bases, and 7 bases lay in between. Germline assignment: CDR1 SEHNR and CDR2 FQNEAQ (reference sequence). The CDR3 sequence is CASSLTAYEQYF. CDR3 DNA: TGTGCCAGCAGCCTGACCGCCTACGAGCAGTACTTC.

V and J are TRBV9 and TRBJ2-1; D is perhaps TRBD1 or TRBD2 (5 bases each). Trimming removed 4 bases at V and 3 bases at J, with 14 bases between. CDR1 and CDR2 (germline): SGDLS, YYNGEE. This CDR3 region has 15 residues. The DNA for the CDR3 is TGTGCCAGCAGCCTCGAGGGACCTCACTACAATGAGCAGTTCTTC. It encodes CASSLEGPHYNEQFF. The entire variable domain, with the rest obtained from reference TRBV9 and TRBJ2-1, is as follows: DSGVTQTPKHLITATGQRVTLRCSPRSGDLSVYWYQQSLDQGLQFLIQYYNGEERAKGNILERFSAQQFPDLHSELNLSSLELGDSALYFCASSLEGPHYNEQFFGPGTRLTVL.

The chain employs TRBV3-1 and TRBJ2-1; tentative D call: TRBD2 (5 bases). The CDR3 extends over 17 amino acids. V was cut by 3 bases and J by 0 bases, with 15 bases left in between. Germline CDR1 reads LGHDT; CDR2 reads YNNKEL (reference sequence). The CDR3 spells CASSHFPGSSSYNEQFF. CDR3 DNA: TGTGCCAGCAGCCACTTCCCGGGGTCTAGCTCCTACAATGAGCAGTTCTTC.

A few counts support this clonotype. The CDR3 is CSARERGYSPLHF. DNA of the CDR3: TGCAGTGCTAGAGAACGGGGGTATTCACCCCTCCACTTT. J is TRBJ1-6 and V is TRBV20-1, with a possible D match to TRBD1 (5 bases). The CDR3 is 13 amino acids. In germline, CDR1 is DFQATT, CDR2 SNEGSKA (reference sequence). Trimming took 0 bases from V and 8 from J, leaving 8 bases between them.

The rearrangement joins TRBV20-1 to TRBJ1-1, with 7 bases that match TRBD1. J lost 5 bases, V lost 2 bases, and 5 bases had no gene match. The CDR3 extends over 13 amino acids. Germline CDR1 DFQATT, CDR2 SNEGSKA (reference sequence). CDR3 sequence: CSARQTGLTEAFF. The CDR3, as DNA: TGCAGTGCTAGACAGACAGGGTTAACTGAAGCTTTCTTT.

There are a few counts of this clonotype. V usage is TRBV6-5 and J usage is TRBJ1-2, with D possibly TRBD1 on 5 matching bases. The CDR3 has 12 residues. Per the germline V gene, CDR1 is MNHEY and CDR2 is SVGAGI. V was cut by 10 bases and J by 4 bases, with 13 bases left in between. CDR3 DNA: TGTGCCACCGAGACAGCCGGCTATGGCTACACCTTC. It specifies CATETAGYGYTF.

This clonotype was observed a handful of times. This chain joins TRBV12-3 or TRBV12-4 and TRBJ2-1; 8 nucleotides agree with TRBD2. The ends lost 5 bases at V and 0 bases at J; junction bases unmatched: 18. This CDR3 is 20 amino acids long. This chain's CDR3 is CASSPSRGGMAGSSYNEQFF. In DNA form, the CDR3 reads TGTGCCAGCAGTCCCTCACGGGGGGGGATGGCGGGGAGCTCCTACAATGAGCAGTTCTTC.

This clonotype was found a few times. The J gene is TRBJ1-1, the V gene TRBV7-9; D gene unclear. Germline V CDR1 and CDR2: SEHNR, FQNEAQ (reference sequence). Trimming stripped 2 bases from V and 5 bases from J, with 9 bases between. The CDR3 totals 13 residues. CDR3 bases: TGTGCCAGCAGCTTAATGCGCGAGACTGAAGCTTTCTTT. This sequence encodes CASSLMRETEAFF.